This entry describes one TCR beta chain. The sample belongs to a study of T cell responses to AZD1222 COVID-19 vaccine. Germline V gene sequence: CDR1 MNHNS, CDR2 SASEGT. Trimming took 1 base from V and 9 from J, leaving 10 bases between them. CDR3 size: 13 residues. Libraries were prepared by immunoSEQ multiplex PCR; TCRdb keeps only in-frame clonotypes and omits some of them. The sample yields around 100,000 clones, 90% to 95% seen once. The rearrangement links TRBV6-1 to TRBJ1-3; D is unclear. Sequenced material: peripheral blood, taken on day 0 of AZD1222 vaccination. The sequence derives from an adult in good health. CDR3 coding DNA: TGTGCCAGCAGTGAAGTTTCGGAGGGCACCATATATTTT. This encodes CASSEVSEGTIYF.